This TCR beta chain was observed in a study of cytomegalovirus exposure and HLA in healthy donors. Findings and limits, study-wide: Roughly uniform depth of sequencing across donors was assumed in presence/absence analyses. Other equally common chains were less clonally expanded than HLA-associated TCR beta chains, a later analysis showed.

As concerns this clone: What it binds is not known.

Vbeta (60) and Jbeta (13) primers were used in the PCR. Profiled with immunoSEQ multiplex PCR; TCRdb holds only in-frame clones, not every one. Altogether about 84,000 clones are present, more than 70% being singletons, with the ten largest covering 2% to 3%. The V gene lost 5 bases and the J gene lost 7 bases, with 15 bases spanning the gap. The CDR3 spans 13 residues. In germline, CDR1 is GTSNPN, CDR2 SVGIG (reference sequence). This receptor was obtained from a male donor in good health and CMV-seropositive. Input material: PBMCs. The chain has TRBV30 and TRBJ1-5, with D hard to call. The CDR3 DNA follows: TGTGCCTGGTCCCCCGCGGGTATGCAGCCCCAGCATTTT. This codes for CAWSPAGMQPQHF.